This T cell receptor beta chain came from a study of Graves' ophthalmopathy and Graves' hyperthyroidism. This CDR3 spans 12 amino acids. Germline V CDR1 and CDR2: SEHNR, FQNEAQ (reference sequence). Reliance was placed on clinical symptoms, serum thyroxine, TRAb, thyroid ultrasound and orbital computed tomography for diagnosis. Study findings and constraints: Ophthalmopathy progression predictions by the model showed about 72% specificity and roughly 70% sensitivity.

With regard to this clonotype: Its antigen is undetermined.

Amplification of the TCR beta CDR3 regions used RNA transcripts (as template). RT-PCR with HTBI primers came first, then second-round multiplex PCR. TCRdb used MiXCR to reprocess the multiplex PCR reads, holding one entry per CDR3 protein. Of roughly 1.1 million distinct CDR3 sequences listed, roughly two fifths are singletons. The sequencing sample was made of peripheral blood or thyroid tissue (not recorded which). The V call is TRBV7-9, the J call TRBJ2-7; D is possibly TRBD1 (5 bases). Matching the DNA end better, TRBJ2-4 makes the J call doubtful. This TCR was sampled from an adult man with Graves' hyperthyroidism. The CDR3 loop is CASSLGQGIQYF. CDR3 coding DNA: TGTGCCAGCAGCTTAGGGCAGGGCATTCAGTACTTC.